This T cell receptor beta chain derives from a study of T cell responses to AZD1222 COVID-19 vaccine. CDR1 and CDR2 from the germline V gene are LGHNA and YNFKEQ. V was clipped by 1 base and J by 0 bases, with 12 bases between them. The CDR3 runs to 16 residues. The study, taken as a whole, reports: The donor cohort was predominantly white British with a female majority, and clonal diversity may have been underestimated. Per reports, nearly half of all spike-specific TCRs target regions that are unmutated in variants.

TCRdb's table, derived via immunoSEQ multiplex PCR, lists solely in-frame clones and lacks some. The sample includes about 110,000 clones, 90% of them seen just once. As concerns this clone: The antigen is unknown.

The source material was peripheral blood, sampled on day 0 of AZD1222 vaccination. The chain couples TRBV4-2 to TRBJ1-1; D is undetermined. This clonotype was obtained from an adult in good health. The CDR3 reads CASSQVSGRLNTEAFF. The CDR3 DNA reads TGTGCCAGCAGCCAAGTCTCTGGAAGGCTGAACACTGAAGCTTTCTTT.